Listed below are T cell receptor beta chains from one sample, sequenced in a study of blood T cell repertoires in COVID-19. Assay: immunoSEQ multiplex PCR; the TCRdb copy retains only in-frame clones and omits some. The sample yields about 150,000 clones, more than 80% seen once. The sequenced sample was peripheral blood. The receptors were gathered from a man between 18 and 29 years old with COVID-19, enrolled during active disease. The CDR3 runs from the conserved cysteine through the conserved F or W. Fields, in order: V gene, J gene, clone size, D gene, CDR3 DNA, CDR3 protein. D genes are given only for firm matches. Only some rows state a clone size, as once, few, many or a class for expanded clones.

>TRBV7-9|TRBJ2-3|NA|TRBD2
TGTGCCAGCAGCCGGCCGGGGGGAGCGGGAATAGATACGCAGTATTTT
CASSRPGGAGIDTQYF
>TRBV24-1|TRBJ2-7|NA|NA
TGTGCCACCAGCAAGGACAGCACCTACGAGCAGTACTTC
CATSKDSTYEQYF
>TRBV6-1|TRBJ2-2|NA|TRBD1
TGTGCCAGCAGTGAATTTCTAGCAGGGGGTACCGACACCGGGGAGCTGTTTTTT
CASSEFLAGGTDTGELFF
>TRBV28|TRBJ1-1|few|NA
TGTGCCAGCAGCCCCACAAAGAACACTGAAGCTTTCTTT
CASSPTKNTEAFF
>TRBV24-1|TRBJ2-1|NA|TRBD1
TGTGCCACCAGTGATCAAAACAGGGGCCGGGCCAACTACAATGAGCAGTTCTTC
CATSDQNRGRANYNEQFF
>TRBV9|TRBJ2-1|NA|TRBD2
TGTGCCAGCACCCGGCGTGGTAGCGGGGGCTACAATGAGCAGTTCTTC
CASTRRGSGGYNEQFF
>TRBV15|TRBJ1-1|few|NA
TGTGCCACCAGCAGAGGCCCGGGGGGGATAAACACTGAAGCTTTCTTT
CATSRGPGGINTEAFF
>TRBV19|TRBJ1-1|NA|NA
TGTGCCTCAATACAGGGCACTGAAGCTTTCTTT
CASIQGTEAFF
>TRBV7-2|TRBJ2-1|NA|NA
TGTGCCAGCAGCTTAGGGCCGTCCTACAATGAGCAGTTCTTC
CASSLGPSYNEQFF
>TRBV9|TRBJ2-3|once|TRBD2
TGTGCCAGCAGCGTAAGGGCGACTAGCGGGAGGGCAGATACGCAGTATTTT
CASSVRATSGRADTQYF
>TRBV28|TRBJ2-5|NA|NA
TGTGCCAGCAGCCAAATTGTCGACAGCCAAGAGACCCAGTACTTC
CASSQIVDSQETQYF
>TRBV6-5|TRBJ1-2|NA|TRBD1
TGTGCCAGCAGTCCCCTGACAGGGGTAGGAGGCTACACCTTC
CASSPLTGVGGYTF
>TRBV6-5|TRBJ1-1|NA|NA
TGTGCCATCCGACAGTTCCGGTACACTGAAGCTTTCTTT
CAIRQFRYTEAFF
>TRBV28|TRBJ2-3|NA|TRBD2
TGTGCCAGCAGTAACGCTATAGGGCTAGCGGACACAGATACGCAGTATTTT
CASSNAIGLADTDTQYF
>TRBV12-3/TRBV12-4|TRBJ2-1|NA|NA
TGTGCCAGCAGTTTAGGGGCCACTGAGCAGTTCTTC
CASSLGATEQFF
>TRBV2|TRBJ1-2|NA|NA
TGTGCCAGCCGGGGGTGGAAGAGCTATGGCTACACCTTC
CASRGWKSYGYTF
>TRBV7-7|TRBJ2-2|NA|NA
TGTGCTAGCAGTCCGGGTTCAGGGGACACCGGGGAGCTGTTTTTT
CASSPGSGDTGELFF
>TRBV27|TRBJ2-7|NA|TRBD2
TGTGCCAGCAGTCCTGGGACTAGCGCCTACGAGCAGTACTTC
CASSPGTSAYEQYF
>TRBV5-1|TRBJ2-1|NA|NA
TGCGCCAGCAGCCCCCAGGCAGGCTCCTACAATGAGCAGTTCTTC
CASSPQAGSYNEQFF
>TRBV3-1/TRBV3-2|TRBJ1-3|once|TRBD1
TGTGCCAGCAGCCAACTCGGACAGGGGGGTACCGGAAACACCATATATTTT
CASSQLGQGGTGNTIYF
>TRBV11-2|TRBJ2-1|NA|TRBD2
TGTGCCAGCAGCTTAGTGACTAGCGGGGTGTACAATGAGCAGTTCTTC
CASSLVTSGVYNEQFF
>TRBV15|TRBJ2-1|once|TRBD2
TGTGCCACCAGCAGAGATATAGGGGAGGGCTACAATGAGCAGTTCTTC
CATSRDIGEGYNEQFF
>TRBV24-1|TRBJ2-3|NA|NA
TGTGCCACCAGTCCGGGGTGGTCTAGCACAGATACGCAGTATTTT
CATSPGWSSTDTQYF
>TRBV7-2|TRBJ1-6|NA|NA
TGTGCCAGCAGCCCGCTTGGACAGCCGTATAATTCACCCCTCCACTTT
CASSPLGQPYNSPLHF
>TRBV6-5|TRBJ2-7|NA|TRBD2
TGTGCCAGCAGTCCCGGACTAGCGGGAGTAAGCGAGCAGTACTTC
CASSPGLAGVSEQYF
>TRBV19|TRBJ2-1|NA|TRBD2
TGTGCCAGTAGTACTCGACTAGCGGGCCCTACCTACAATGAGCAGTTCTTC
CASSTRLAGPTYNEQFF
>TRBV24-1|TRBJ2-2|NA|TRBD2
TGTGCCACCAGTGCTCGGGGGGCCGGGGAGCTGTTTTTT
CATSARGAGELFF